A selection of T cell receptor beta chains follows, all from one sample in a study of blood T cell repertoires in COVID-19. Generated by immunoSEQ multiplex PCR, the TCRdb table keeps only in-frame clones and is missing some. Of fewer than 600,000 clones detected, roughly 89% appear once; the ten largest clones hold over 0.7%. The sequenced sample was peripheral blood. All receptors derive from a man aged 18 to 35 with COVID-19, enrolled during active disease. The CDR3 runs from the conserved cysteine through the conserved F or W.

TRBV19	TRBJ2-1	CASSILAGVSYNEQFF
TRBV15	TRBJ1-2	CATSRGLGQRHGYTF
TRBV13	TRBJ1-2	CASSLGVRGSSSWGYTF
TRBV7-2	TRBJ2-3	CASSLGYGDTQYF
TRBV5-1	TRBJ1-2	CASSFPETGGYGYTF
TRBV2	TRBJ1-3	CASRDTFGGNTIYF
TRBV12-3/TRBV12-4	TRBJ1-5	CASSLSGAQHF
TRBV19	TRBJ1-5	CASSDRGQPQHF
TRBV6-6	TRBJ2-5	CASGGQIQETQYF
TRBV18	TRBJ1-5	CASSITGDSNQPQHF
TRBV24-1	TRBJ2-1	CATSAVSVGEQFF
TRBV5-1	TRBJ2-7	CASRAVIAYEQYF
TRBV5-4	TRBJ2-3	CATRLAGVTDTQYF
TRBV24-1	TRBJ2-2	CATSDFPADTGELFF
TRBV3-1/TRBV3-2	TRBJ1-1	CASSSPGQRNTEAFF
TRBV7-3	TRBJ2-3	CASSLTGGRAADTQYF
TRBV30	TRBJ2-1	CAWSDQGARANNEQFF
TRBV5-1	TRBJ2-7	CASSWGLAGVGADEQYF
TRBV24-1	TRBJ1-2	CATSDGDRGGYTF
TRBV5-4	TRBJ2-3	CASSLAGHTSTDTQYF
TRBV19	TRBJ1-3	CASTKPRTGPSGNTIYF
TRBV19	TRBJ1-5	CASSAGGRGNQPQHF
TRBV7-8	TRBJ2-1	CASSPMSGSPYNEQFF
TRBV5-6	TRBJ2-1	CASSLGDRAYNEQFF
TRBV19	TRBJ1-4	CASRDRVGFATNEKLFF
TRBV19	TRBJ2-1	CASREAISSYNEQFF
TRBV6-6	TRBJ2-1	CASSPSGRYYNEQFF
TRBV29-1	TRBJ2-5	CSVGATSGIETQYF
TRBV5-8	TRBJ1-1	CASSQDGQVNTEAFF
TRBV5-1	TRBJ1-2	CASSQGSGGANYGYTF
TRBV5-1	TRBJ1-5	CASSLDGVSNQPQHF
TRBV20-1	TRBJ1-1	CSASNRAGRNAEAFF
TRBV2	TRBJ1-6	CASSFGRGSVRNSPLHF
TRBV30	TRBJ2-1	CAWSVLVPNEQFF
TRBV18	TRBJ2-1	CASSPKTGGYNEQFF
TRBV7-2	TRBJ2-6	CASSLYGAGANVLTF
TRBV5-1	TRBJ1-4	CASSLGRNNEKLFF
TRBV5-1	TRBJ2-1	CASSKRTSGYGRGDEQFF
TRBV10-3	TRBJ1-5	CAISEAGGGQPQHF
TRBV3-1/TRBV3-2	TRBJ1-2	CASRGGAPYGYTF
TRBV25-1	TRBJ2-3	CASSMSSVTSTDTQYF
TRBV3-1/TRBV3-2	TRBJ2-7	CASSQGEAREQYF
TRBV4-1	TRBJ2-5	CASSQERNRVQETQYF
TRBV19	TRBJ1-5	CASTIKRTSNQPQHF
TRBV19	TRBJ1-2	CASTTTGGVGGYTF
TRBV7-9	TRBJ1-5	CASSLGGGAAYSNQPQHF
TRBV11-2	TRBJ2-7	CASSFEVFSEQYF
TRBV5-1	TRBJ2-3	CASSLGGHLTDTQYF
TRBV7-5	TRBJ1-1	CVRVPRNTEAFF
TRBV7-9	TRBJ2-5	CASSSTGGVETQYF
TRBV27	TRBJ1-2	CASSFSTGVGYTF
TRBV6-2/TRBV6-3	TRBJ1-2	CASSYSPGQLHGYTF
TRBV4-1	TRBJ1-2	CASSQGGQGASYGYTF
TRBV5-4	TRBJ1-3	CASSPGGDSFAGNTIYF
TRBV7-9	TRBJ2-7	CASSLVAYEQYF
TRBV4-2	TRBJ2-3	CASSQEGQGTDTQYF
TRBV12-3/TRBV12-4	TRBJ2-2	CARGVAGELFF
TRBV6-1	TRBJ1-5	CASSEGGSPQHF
TRBV5-8	TRBJ2-5	CASSFRDRGMETQYF
TRBV19	TRBJ2-7	CASSDRIGDEQYF